This T cell receptor (beta chain) was observed in a study of regulatory T cells in long-lasting Graves disease. The V and J ends lost 4 bases and 6 bases respectively, with 14 bases between them. Germline loops: CDR1 SNHLY, CDR2 FYNNEI. The CDR3 runs to 14 residues. Regarding this clonotype: The antigen remains unidentified.

With iRepertoire HTBI primers and Arm-PCR of CDR3 regions, TCR beta libraries were built. Each CDR3 protein is one row after TCRdb ran MiXCR on the multiplex PCR reads. This sample has roughly 450,000 distinct CDR3 sequences, with roughly 20% found just once. Sample time point: persistent/refractory GD, antithyroid drugs over 5 years with positive TRAb. Preparation of the TCR library used RNA extracted from PBMCs. The patient group derived from an endocrinology department in Xi'an, China. General study results and limits: The study found persistent patients shared more public clonotypes (2,741) than new patients (roughly 880).

The sample here was peripheral blood mononuclear cells (PBMCs), taken when the disease was refractory, from a patient treated with antithyroid drugs. The clonotype originates from a female donor with Graves disease. This chain connects TRBV2 to TRBJ2-3; the D gene could be TRBD1 or TRBD2 (5 bases each). DNA for the CDR3: TGTGCCAGCAGTGCTTGGGGGAGTTCGGATACGCAGTATTTT. Protein: CASSAWGSSDTQYF. The full variable domain, in which reference TRBV2 and TRBJ2-3 provide the parts outside the CDR3, is EPEVTQTPSHQVTQMGQEVILRCVPISNHLYFYWYRQILGQKVEFLVSFYNNEISEKSEIFDDQFSVERPDGSNFTLKIRSTKLEDSAMYFCASSAWGSSDTQYFGPGTRLTVL.